The 22 T cell receptor beta chains in this list originate from one sample, sequenced in a study of shared clonotypes between healthy human individuals. Assay used: immunoSEQ multiplex PCR; TCRdb lists only in-frame clones, some missing. The repertoire has roughly 640,000 clones, approximately 97% of them found once; the top ten carry roughly 0.055%. Sample: naive CD4+ T cells sorted from blood. Subset of the sample: CD45RA+ positively selected. All receptors derive from a woman in her 30s in good health.

The chain is built from TRBV6-5 and TRBJ2-4; no firm D call. CDR1 and CDR2 (germline): MNHEY, SVGAGI. Trimming pared 6 bases from V and 9 bases from J, leaving 9 bases between. This CDR3 contains 11 residues. The CDR3 coding sequence is TGTGCCAGCAGGGTCGGACCCATTCAGTACTTC. Its protein product is CASRVGPIQYF.

The V call is TRBV19, the J call TRBJ1-2, with D uncertain. Germline lookup yields CDR1 LNHDA and CDR2 SQIVND (reference sequence). The V end lost 5 bases, the J end lost 3 bases, and 7 bases lay between the germline ends. The CDR3 spans 12 residues. In DNA, the CDR3 is TGTGCCAGTAGTTTCCGGGACTATGGCTACACCTTC. Translated, it gives CASSFRDYGYTF.

This clone was found once. The chain combines TRBV7-2 with TRBJ2-2; the D gene is possibly TRBD2 (6 bases). CDR1 and CDR2 (germline): SGHTA, FQGNSA. The CDR3 loop spans 15 amino acids. The V and J ends lost 1 base and 5 bases respectively, with 11 bases between them. CDR3 protein: CASSLERVDTGELFF. In DNA form, the CDR3 reads TGTGCCAGCAGCTTAGAGCGGGTAGATACCGGGGAGCTGTTTTTT. The whole variable domain, remainder taken from reference TRBV7-2 and TRBJ2-2, is GAGVSQSPSNKVTEKGKDVELRCDPISGHTALYWYRQSLGQGLEFLIYFQGNSAPDKSGLPSDRFSAERTGGSVSTLTIQRTQQEDSAVYLCASSLERVDTGELFFGEGSRLTVL.

The V call is TRBV6-5, the J call TRBJ1-1, with D hard to call. This CDR3 is 13 amino acids long. Trimming removed 6 bases from V and 3 bases from J, with 11 bases in between. Germline CDR1 is MNHEY and CDR2 is SVGAGI. The CDR3 sequence: CASSVIGDTEAFF. The CDR3 DNA reads as TGTGCCAGCAGCGTAATCGGGGACACTGAAGCTTTCTTT.

The CDR3 sequence: CASSLDPGKQFF. CDR3 nucleotide sequence: TGCGCCAGCAGCTTGGATCCCGGAAAGCAGTTCTTC. This chain joins TRBV5-1 and TRBJ2-1; no reliable D call. This CDR3 region has 12 residues. Trimming shortened V by 0 bases and J by 11 bases, and 9 bases separated the two germline ends. Germline CDR1 and CDR2: SGHRS and YFSETQ.

This sequence joins TRBV2 and TRBJ2-7, with 9 nucleotides matching TRBD2. V shed 4 bases, J shed 2 bases, and the junction held 15 bases outside the gene matches. Germline lookup yields CDR1 SNHLY and CDR2 FYNNEI. The CDR3 has 18 amino acids. This CDR3 is CASSGAGLAGRSTYEQYF. CDR3 in DNA: TGTGCCAGCAGTGGGGCGGGACTAGCCGGGAGGTCGACCTACGAGCAGTACTTC. The full variable domain, with the rest looked up from reference TRBV2 and TRBJ2-7, is EPEVTQTPSHQVTQMGQEVILRCVPISNHLYFYWYRQILGQKVEFLVSFYNNEISEKSEIFDDQFSVERPDGSNFTLKIRSTKLEDSAMYFCASSGAGLAGRSTYEQYFGPGTRLTVT.

The CDR3 nucleotides are TGTGCCAGCAGCTTCGCTTCCGGGACAGGGGTCCAAGAGACCCAGTACTTC. Translation: CASSFASGTGVQETQYF. J is TRBJ2-5 and V is TRBV11-2, with 10 bases fitting TRBD1. The ends lost 3 bases at V and 1 base at J; junction bases unmatched: 8. Germline V gene data show CDR1 as SGHAT and CDR2 as FQNNGV. This CDR3 is built from 17 residues. The variable domain in full, completed from reference TRBV11-2 and TRBJ2-5, reads EAGVAQSPRYKIIEKRQSVAFWCNPISGHATLYWYQQILGQGPKLLIQFQNNGVVDDSQLPKDRFSAERLKGVDSTLKIQPAKLEDSAVYLCASSFASGTGVQETQYFGPGTRLLVL.

CDR3 DNA sequence: TGTGCCAGCAGTGATCCGGGACAGGGGGACACTGAAGCTTTCTTT. Translating gives CASSDPGQGDTEAFF. The V call is TRBV28, the J call TRBJ1-1; 11 bases fit TRBD1. V shed 5 bases and J 3 bases; nucleotides not matched to a gene: 5. The CDR3 covers 15 residues. Germline CDR1 MDHEN, CDR2 SYDVKM.

The gene calls are TRBV5-1 and TRBJ2-5; the D is unclear. The DNA end lines up better with TRBJ2-7; the J call may be wrong. The germline gives CDR1 SGHRS, CDR2 YFSETQ. CDR3 size: 14 residues. The CDR3 nucleotides read TGCGCCAGCAGCTTGTCCCTCAGCCCCTACGAGCAGTACTTC. Amino acids: CASSLSLSPYEQYF.

J is TRBJ2-1 and V is TRBV6-6; 15 bases line up with TRBD2. Germline V gene data show CDR1 as MNHNY and CDR2 as SVGAGI (reference sequence). This CDR3 contains 15 residues. V lost 5 bases and J lost 8; bases outside the gene matches: 4. The CDR3 sequence is CASSQGLAGGHEQFF. The CDR3 nucleotides are TGTGCCAGCAGTCAAGGACTAGCGGGGGGGCATGAGCAGTTCTTC.

This chain connects TRBV5-1 to TRBJ2-7; weak D call: TRBD1 (5 bases). Germline lookup yields CDR1 SGHRS and CDR2 YFSETQ. The CDR3 length is 15 residues. V was trimmed by 0 bases and J by 6 bases, leaving 16 bases between them. CDR3 sequence (DNA): TGCGCCAGCAGCTTGGCCGAGGCCAGGGCCTCCGAGCAGTACTTC. Amino acids: CASSLAEARASEQYF.

This sequence joins TRBV27 and TRBJ2-7, with D uncertain. Per germline, CDR1 MNHEY and CDR2 SMNVEV (reference sequence). This CDR3 is built from 15 residues. Trimming took 8 bases from V and 0 from J, leaving 17 bases between them. The CDR3 nucleotides are TGTGCCAGCCGGCCGCGGACGGAGAGCTCCTACGAGCAGTACTTC. As protein: CASRPRTESSYEQYF.

The chain combines TRBV6-5 with TRBJ1-2, with no clear D. There are 14 residues in the CDR3. Germline V CDR1 and CDR2: MNHEY, SVGAGI. Trimming cost V 1 base and J 6 bases, with 12 bases left between them. CDR3 sequence (DNA): TGTGCCAGCAGTTACTTCCGAAGCGGGAATGGCTACACCTTC. It yields the protein CASSYFRSGNGYTF.

V gene TRBV5-4 combines with J gene TRBJ2-1; 10 bases line up with TRBD2. The CDR3 loop spans 15 amino acids. In germline, CDR1 is SGHNT, CDR2 YYREEE (reference sequence). After removal of 2 bases from V and 6 bases from J, the junction contained 5 bases not matched to a gene. The CDR3 sequence is CASSLAGGPGNEQFF. CDR3 DNA: TGTGCCAGCAGCTTAGCGGGAGGGCCCGGCAATGAGCAGTTCTTC.

The chain links TRBV11-2 to TRBJ2-3; 11 bases fit TRBD2. Trimming cost V 0 bases and J 6 bases; bases outside gene matches: 11. This CDR3 is 18 amino acids long. Germline lookup yields CDR1 SGHAT and CDR2 FQNNGV. This CDR3 reads CASSLDLFSGRAMDTQYF. The CDR3 DNA sequence: TGTGCCAGCAGCTTAGATCTTTTTAGCGGGAGGGCCATGGATACGCAGTATTTT. Looking up the rest from reference TRBV11-2 and TRBJ2-3 gives the full variable domain: EAGVAQSPRYKIIEKRQSVAFWCNPISGHATLYWYQQILGQGPKLLIQFQNNGVVDDSQLPKDRFSAERLKGVDSTLKIQPAKLEDSAVYLCASSLDLFSGRAMDTQYFGPGTRLTVL.

V usage is TRBV28 and J usage is TRBJ2-7, with TRBD2 identical over 7 bases. CDR1 is MDHEN, CDR2 SYDVKM, per germline. V was clipped by 2 bases and J by 7 bases; unmatched bases: 14. The CDR3 covers 16 residues. The CDR3 here is CASSLAGAPLGWEQYF. CDR3 sequence (DNA): TGTGCCAGCAGTTTAGCGGGAGCCCCACTGGGATGGGAGCAGTACTTC.

The genes are TRBV6-5 and TRBJ1-1; 7 positions match TRBD1. The V gene's germline CDR1 is MNHEY and CDR2 SVGAGI. This CDR3 has 16 amino acids. V lost 2 bases to trimming and J lost 2 bases; unmatched junction nucleotides: 8. CDR3 amino acids: CASSYLPGQTNTEAFF. The CDR3 DNA follows: TGTGCCAGCAGTTACCTACCGGGACAGACAAACACTGAAGCTTTCTTT.

As concerns this clone: One end of the junction varies from germline; a read error may be responsible. The J gene is TRBJ1-2, the V gene TRBV6-1, with 8 bases lining up with TRBD1. The CDR3 spans 15 residues. Germline V CDR1 and CDR2: MNHNS, SASEGT. The CDR3 here is CASSDRQGMNYGYTF. CDR3 nucleotides: TGTGCCAGCAGTGACAGACAGGGGATGAACTATGGCTACACCTTT.

Written as DNA, the CDR3 is TGCAGCTTCCGACGGTGGAACACTGAAGCTTTCTTT. This encodes CSFRRWNTEAFF. V and J are TRBV29-1 and TRBJ1-1; the D is unclear. The V gene lost 8 bases and the J gene lost 1 base, with 11 bases spanning the gap. Germline values: CDR1 SQVTM, CDR2 ANQGSEA. This CDR3 comprises 12 residues.

With respect to this clone: Other DNA sequences from this sample encode an identical CDR3 as well. The J gene is TRBJ2-5, the V gene TRBV30; D is possibly TRBD2 (5 bases). The DNA end is a closer match to TRBJ2-7, so the J assignment may be wrong. In germline, CDR1 is GTSNPN, CDR2 SVGIG (reference sequence). The CDR3 extends over 12 amino acids. The CDR3 reads CAWSVSGYEQYF. CDR3 DNA sequence: TGTGCCTGGAGTGTAAGCGGATACGAGCAGTACTTC.

The gene calls are TRBV6-1 and TRBJ2-2; 8 bases line up with TRBD2. The junction had 3 bases not matched to a gene; V was cut back by 2 bases and J by 4 bases. The length of the CDR3 is 15 residues. Germline V lookup: CDR1 MNHNS, CDR2 SASEGT. The CDR3 loop is CASSEPGGGTGELFF. The CDR3 region has the DNA TGTGCCAGCAGTGAACCGGGAGGGGGCACCGGGGAGCTGTTTTTT.

On this clone itself: Other DNA sequences in the same sample also yield this CDR3. The chain is built from TRBV4-1 and TRBJ2-7, with a possible D match to TRBD2 (6 bases). CDR1 is MGHRA, CDR2 YSYEKL, per germline. The CDR3 length is 17 residues. Trimming left V 3 bases short and J 3 bases short, with 21 bases between. The CDR3 coding sequence is TGCGCCAGCAGCCACCCTGCGAGGGGCCGGACTAACTACGAGCAGTACTTC. Its protein is CASSHPARGRTNYEQYF.